Here is one T cell receptor (beta chain) with its context. Its antigen is as yet unknown. Graves' hyperthyroidism qualified as stable when ophthalmopathy did not progress within 18 months. This sample was taken from a study of T cells in Graves' hyperthyroidism and ophthalmopathy. Study-wide findings and caveats: Blood shared most expanded thyroid clonotypes above 0.001. For ophthalmopathy, model prediction preceded onset by a median roughly 6.2 months.

The CDR3 covers 17 residues. The V and J ends lost 8 bases and 0 bases, in that order; junction bases with no gene match: 9. CDR1 is SEHNR and CDR2 is FQNEAQ in the germline V gene (reference sequence). Template material for amplifying TCR beta CDR3 regions consisted of RNA transcripts. The study used the HTBI primer set for a first-round RT-PCR of the TCR CDR3. TCRdb re-analysed the multiplex PCR reads in MiXCR, keeping a single row per CDR3 protein. Of under 700,000 distinct CDR3 sequences in the sample, about half were seen once. The sequenced sample consisted of peripheral blood or thyroid tissue (not recorded which). The clonotype was recovered from a woman aged 18-35 years with Graves' hyperthyroidism. The chain employs TRBV7-9 and TRBJ2-6; TRBD1 matches at 8 bases. The DNA of the CDR3 is TGTGCCAGCGGCTCGACTGACAGGGGCTCTGGGGCCAACGTCCTGACTTTC. Protein product: CASGSTDRGSGANVLTF.